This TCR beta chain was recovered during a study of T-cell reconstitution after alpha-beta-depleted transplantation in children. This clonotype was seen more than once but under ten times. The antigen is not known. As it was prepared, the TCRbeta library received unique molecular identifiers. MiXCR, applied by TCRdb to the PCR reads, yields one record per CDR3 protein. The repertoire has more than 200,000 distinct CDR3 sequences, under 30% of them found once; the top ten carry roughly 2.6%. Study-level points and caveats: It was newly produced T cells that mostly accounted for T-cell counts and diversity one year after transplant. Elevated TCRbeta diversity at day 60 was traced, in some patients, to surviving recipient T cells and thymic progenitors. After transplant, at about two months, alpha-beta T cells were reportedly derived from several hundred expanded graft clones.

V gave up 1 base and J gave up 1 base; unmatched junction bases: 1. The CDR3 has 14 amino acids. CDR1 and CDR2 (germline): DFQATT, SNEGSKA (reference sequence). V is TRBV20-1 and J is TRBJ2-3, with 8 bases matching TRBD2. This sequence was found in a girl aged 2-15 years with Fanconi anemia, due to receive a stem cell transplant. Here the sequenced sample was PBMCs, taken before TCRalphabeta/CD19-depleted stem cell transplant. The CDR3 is CSARAGGGTDTQYF. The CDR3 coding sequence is TGCAGTGCTAGAGCGGGAGGGGGCACAGATACGCAGTATTTT.